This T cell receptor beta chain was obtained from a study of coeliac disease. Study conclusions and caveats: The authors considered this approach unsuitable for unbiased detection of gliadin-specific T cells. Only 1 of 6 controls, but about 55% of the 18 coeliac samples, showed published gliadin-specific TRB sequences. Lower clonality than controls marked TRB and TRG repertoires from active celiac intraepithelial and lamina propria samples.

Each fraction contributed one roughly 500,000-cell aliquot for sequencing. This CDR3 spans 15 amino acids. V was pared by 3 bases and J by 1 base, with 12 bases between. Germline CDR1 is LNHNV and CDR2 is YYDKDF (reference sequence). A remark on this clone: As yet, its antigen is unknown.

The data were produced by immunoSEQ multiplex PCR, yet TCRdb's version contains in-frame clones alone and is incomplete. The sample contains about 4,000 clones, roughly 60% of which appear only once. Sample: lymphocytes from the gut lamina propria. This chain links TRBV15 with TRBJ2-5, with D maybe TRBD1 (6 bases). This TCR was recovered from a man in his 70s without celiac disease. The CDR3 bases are TGTGCCACCAGCAGCCAGGGGAAAACCCAAGAGACCCAGTACTTC. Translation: CATSSQGKTQETQYF.